This T cell receptor beta chain was obtained from a study of beta chain features in type 1 diabetes. General study points: Naive, central memory and Treg TCRB repertoires seemed to resemble each other more closely in patients than they did in healthy donors.

Expressed TCRB transcripts were sequenced after all isolated RNA was converted to cDNA. Profiling relied on immunoSEQ multiplex PCR, and the TCRdb table lists in-frame clones only, not all of them. The sample shows about 230,000 clones, around 10% of them seen only once. Remarks on this clone: Its antigen is unidentified.

Input material: naive CD4+ T cells from blood. This clonotype was obtained from a young woman in good health.

The CDR3 DNA reads TGTGCCAGCAGTTTATTAGGCCTTGGCGGGCGGGGGACAGATACGCAGTATTTT. It codes for CASSLLGLGGRGTDTQYF. The genes are TRBV27 and TRBJ2-3; 7 nucleotides line up with TRBD2. CDR3 length: 18 residues. Germline CDR1 is MNHEY and CDR2 is SMNVEV (reference sequence). The J segment lost 3 bases and the V segment lost 1 base, leaving 13 bases of the junction unmatched.